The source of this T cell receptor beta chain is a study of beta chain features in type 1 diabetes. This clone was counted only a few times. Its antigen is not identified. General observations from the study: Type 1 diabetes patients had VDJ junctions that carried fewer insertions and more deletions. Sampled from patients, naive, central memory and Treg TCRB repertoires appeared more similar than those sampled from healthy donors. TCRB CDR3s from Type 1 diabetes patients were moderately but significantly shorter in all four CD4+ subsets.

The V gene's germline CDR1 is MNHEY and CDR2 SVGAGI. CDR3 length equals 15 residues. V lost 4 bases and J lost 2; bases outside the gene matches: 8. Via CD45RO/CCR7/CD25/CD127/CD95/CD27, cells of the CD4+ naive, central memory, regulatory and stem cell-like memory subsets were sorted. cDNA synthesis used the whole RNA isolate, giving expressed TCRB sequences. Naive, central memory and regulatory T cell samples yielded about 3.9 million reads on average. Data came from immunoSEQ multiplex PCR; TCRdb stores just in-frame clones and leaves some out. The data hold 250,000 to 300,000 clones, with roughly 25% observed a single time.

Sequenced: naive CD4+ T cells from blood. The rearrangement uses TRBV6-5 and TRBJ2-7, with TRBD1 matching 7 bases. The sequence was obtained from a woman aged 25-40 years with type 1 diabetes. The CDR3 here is CASSSPGQSPYEQYF. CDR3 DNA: TGTGCCAGCAGTTCCCCGGGACAGTCGCCCTACGAGCAGTACTTC.